This T cell receptor beta chain was sequenced during a study of T and B cells in COVID-19 patients. At the level of the study: Peripheral blood came from COVID-19 patients with active infection or after recovery. Of over 18 active-infection patients, roughly eleven were critically ill with mechanical ventilation or extracorporeal membrane oxygenation. Most recovered patients had mild to moderate COVID-19 treated as outpatients.

Multiplex PCR with BIOMED2 TRB-A/B primer pools amplified TRB rearrangements. TCRdb re-analysed the multiplex PCR reads in MiXCR, keeping a single row per CDR3 protein. The data hold 8,000 to 10,000 distinct CDR3 sequences, with 28% observed a single time. With regard to this clonotype: Its target is unknown.

From blood, about 240-550 ng of genomic DNA served as TRB template. General study results and limits: Patients with COVID-19 reportedly showed strongly skewed T cell receptor beta variable and joining gene usage.

The CDR3 sequence is 13 residues long. Trimming cost V 5 bases and J 4 bases; bases outside gene matches: 7. CDR1 DFQATT and CDR2 SNEGSKA come from the germline V gene (reference sequence). The sample consisted of blood. The receptor comes from a human donor who had recovered from COVID-19. The rearrangement joins TRBV20-1 to TRBJ1-1; 7 bases line up with TRBD1. The CDR3 sequence: CSAFRGGGTEAFF. The CDR3 DNA reads TGCAGTGCTTTCAGGGGGGGCGGCACTGAAGCTTTCTTT.